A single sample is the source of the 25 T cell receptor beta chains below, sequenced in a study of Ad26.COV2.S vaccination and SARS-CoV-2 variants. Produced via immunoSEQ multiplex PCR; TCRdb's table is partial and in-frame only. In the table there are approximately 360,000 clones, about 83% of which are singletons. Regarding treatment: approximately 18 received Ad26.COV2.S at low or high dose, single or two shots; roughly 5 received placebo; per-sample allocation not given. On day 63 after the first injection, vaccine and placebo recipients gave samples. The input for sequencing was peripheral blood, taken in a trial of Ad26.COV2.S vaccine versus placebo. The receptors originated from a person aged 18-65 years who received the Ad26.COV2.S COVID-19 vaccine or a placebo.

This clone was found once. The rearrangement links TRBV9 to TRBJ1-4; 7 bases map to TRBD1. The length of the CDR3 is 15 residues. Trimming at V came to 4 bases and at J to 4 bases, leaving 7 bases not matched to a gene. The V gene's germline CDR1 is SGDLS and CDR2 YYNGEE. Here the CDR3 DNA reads TGTGCCAGCAGCCGGAGACAGGGTTATAATGAAAAACTGTTTTTT. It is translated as CASSRRQGYNEKLFF. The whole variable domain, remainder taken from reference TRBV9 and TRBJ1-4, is DSGVTQTPKHLITATGQRVTLRCSPRSGDLSVYWYQQSLDQGLQFLIQYYNGEERAKGNILERFSAQQFPDLHSELNLSSLELGDSALYFCASSRRQGYNEKLFFGSGTQLSVL.

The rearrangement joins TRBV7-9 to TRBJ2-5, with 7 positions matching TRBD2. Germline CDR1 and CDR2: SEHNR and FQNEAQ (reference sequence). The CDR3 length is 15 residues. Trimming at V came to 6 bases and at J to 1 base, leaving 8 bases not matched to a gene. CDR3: CASSLVGEGQETQYF. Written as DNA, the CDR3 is TGTGCCAGCAGTCTCGTAGGGGAGGGCCAAGAGACCCAGTACTTC.

This chain's CDR3 is CASSRRGNQPQHF. The CDR3 DNA is TGTGCCAGCAGCCGAAGGGGGAATCAGCCCCAGCATTTT. This rearrangement joins TRBV12-3 or TRBV12-4 to TRBJ1-5; a weak D match, TRBD1 (6 bases). The CDR3 is 13 residues long. Trimming removed 6 bases at V and 4 bases at J, with 10 bases between.

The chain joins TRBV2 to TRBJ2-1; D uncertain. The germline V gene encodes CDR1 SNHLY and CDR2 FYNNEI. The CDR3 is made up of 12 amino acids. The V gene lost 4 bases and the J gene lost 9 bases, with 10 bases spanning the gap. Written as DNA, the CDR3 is TGTGCCAGCAGTGTGTCAGAATTTGAGCAGTTCTTC. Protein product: CASSVSEFEQFF.

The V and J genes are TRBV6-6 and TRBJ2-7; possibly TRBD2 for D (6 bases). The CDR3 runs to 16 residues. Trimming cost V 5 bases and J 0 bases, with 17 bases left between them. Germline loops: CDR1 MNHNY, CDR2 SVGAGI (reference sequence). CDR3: CASSPFSGVSSYEQYF. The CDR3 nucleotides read TGTGCCAGCAGTCCTTTTTCGGGGGTCAGCTCCTACGAGCAGTACTTC.

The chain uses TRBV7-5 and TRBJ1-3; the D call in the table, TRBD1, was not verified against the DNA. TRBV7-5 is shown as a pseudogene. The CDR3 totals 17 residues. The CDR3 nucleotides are TGTGCCAGAAGCTTAAAGGGGCCATACGACTCTGGAAACACCATATATTTT. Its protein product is CARSLKGPYDSGNTIYF.

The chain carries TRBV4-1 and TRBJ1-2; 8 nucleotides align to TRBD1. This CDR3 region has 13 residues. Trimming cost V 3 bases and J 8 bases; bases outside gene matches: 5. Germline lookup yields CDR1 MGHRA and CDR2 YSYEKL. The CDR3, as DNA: TGCGCCAGCAGCCAGGTCCAGGGGGCGGGCTACACCTTC. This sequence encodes CASSQVQGAGYTF.

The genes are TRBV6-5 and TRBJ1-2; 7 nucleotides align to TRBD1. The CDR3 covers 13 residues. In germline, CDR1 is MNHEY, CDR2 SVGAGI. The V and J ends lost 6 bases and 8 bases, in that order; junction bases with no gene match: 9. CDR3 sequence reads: CASSTGEWGGYTF. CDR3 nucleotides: TGTGCCAGCAGCACAGGGGAATGGGGCGGCTACACCTTC.

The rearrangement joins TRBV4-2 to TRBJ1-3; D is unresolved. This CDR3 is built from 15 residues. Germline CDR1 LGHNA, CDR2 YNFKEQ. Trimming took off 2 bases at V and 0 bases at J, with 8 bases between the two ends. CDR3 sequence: CASSQPDNSGNTIYF. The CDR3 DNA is TGTGCCAGCAGCCAACCCGACAACTCTGGAAACACCATATATTTT.

The CDR3 DNA reads TGTGCCAGCAGCTTAGAAGACCGATTCTATGGGGGTGGAAACACCATATATTTT. Translated: CASSLEDRFYGGGNTIYF. V and J are TRBV7-6 and TRBJ1-3; D is perhaps TRBD1 (5 bases). The V gene's germline CDR1 is SGHVS and CDR2 FNYEAQ. The V end was cut by 1 base, the J end by 3 bases, with 19 bases between. The CDR3 length is 18 residues.

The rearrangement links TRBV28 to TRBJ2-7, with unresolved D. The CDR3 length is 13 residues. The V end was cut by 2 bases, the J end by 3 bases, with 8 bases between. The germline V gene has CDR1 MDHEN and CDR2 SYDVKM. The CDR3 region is CASSLTFLYEQYF. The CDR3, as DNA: TGTGCCAGCAGTTTAACGTTTCTCTACGAGCAGTACTTC.

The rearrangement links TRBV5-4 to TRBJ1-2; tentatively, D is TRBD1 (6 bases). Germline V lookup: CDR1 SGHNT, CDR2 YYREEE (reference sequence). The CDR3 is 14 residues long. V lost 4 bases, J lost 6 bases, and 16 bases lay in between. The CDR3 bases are TGTGCCAGCAGCGCCCGAGTGGGGGGCAATGGCTACACCTTC. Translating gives CASSARVGGNGYTF.

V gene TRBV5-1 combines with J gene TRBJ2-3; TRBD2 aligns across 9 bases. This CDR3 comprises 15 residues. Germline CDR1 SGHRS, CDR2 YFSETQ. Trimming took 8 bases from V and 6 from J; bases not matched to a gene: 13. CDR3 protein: CASYFQAGGEDTQYF. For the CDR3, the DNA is TGCGCCAGTTACTTCCAAGCGGGAGGTGAGGATACGCAGTATTTT.

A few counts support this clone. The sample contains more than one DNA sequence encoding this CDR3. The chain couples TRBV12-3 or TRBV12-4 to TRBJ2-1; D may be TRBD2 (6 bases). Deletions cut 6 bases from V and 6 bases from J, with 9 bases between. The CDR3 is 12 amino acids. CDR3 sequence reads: CASSPTSNEQFF. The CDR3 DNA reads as TGTGCCAGCAGCCCGACTAGCAATGAGCAGTTCTTC.

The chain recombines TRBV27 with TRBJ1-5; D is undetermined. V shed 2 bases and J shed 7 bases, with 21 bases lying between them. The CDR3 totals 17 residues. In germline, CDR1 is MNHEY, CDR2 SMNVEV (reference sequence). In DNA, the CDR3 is TGTGCCAGCAGTTTACGGTACTTTAGGGCAAAGGGACAGCCCCAGCATTTT. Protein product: CASSLRYFRAKGQPQHF.

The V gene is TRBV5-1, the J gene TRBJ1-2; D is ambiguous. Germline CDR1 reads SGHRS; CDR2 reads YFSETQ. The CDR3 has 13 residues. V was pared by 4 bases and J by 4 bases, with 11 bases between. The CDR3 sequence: CASSGTSGYGYTF. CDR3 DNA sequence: TGCGCCAGCAGCGGAACATCCGGCTATGGCTACACCTTC.

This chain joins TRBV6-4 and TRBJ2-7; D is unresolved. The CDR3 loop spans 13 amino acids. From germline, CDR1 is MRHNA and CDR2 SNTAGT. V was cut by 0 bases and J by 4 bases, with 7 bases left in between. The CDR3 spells CASSDSVAYEQYF. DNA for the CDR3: TGTGCCAGCAGTGACTCGGTGGCTTACGAGCAGTACTTC.

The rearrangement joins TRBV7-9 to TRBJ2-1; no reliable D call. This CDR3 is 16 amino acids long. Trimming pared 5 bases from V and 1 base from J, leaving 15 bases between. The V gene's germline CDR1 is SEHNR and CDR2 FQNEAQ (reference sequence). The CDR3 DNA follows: TGTGCCAGCAGCCTCCCCGTAGTTTTATCCTACAATGAGCAGTTCTTC. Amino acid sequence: CASSLPVVLSYNEQFF.

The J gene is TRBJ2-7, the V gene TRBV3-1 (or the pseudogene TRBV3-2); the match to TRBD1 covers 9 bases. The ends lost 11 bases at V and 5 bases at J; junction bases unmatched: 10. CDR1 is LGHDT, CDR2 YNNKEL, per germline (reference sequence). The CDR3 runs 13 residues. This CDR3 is CAVSGDRVNEQYF. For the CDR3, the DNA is TGTGCCGTCTCGGGGGACAGGGTGAACGAGCAGTACTTC.

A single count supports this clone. CDR3 residues: CASSSWGGFEAFF. The CDR3 nucleotides read TGTGCCAGCAGCTCCTGGGGGGGGTTTGAAGCTTTCTTT. The genes are TRBV11-2 and TRBJ1-1; a weak D match, TRBD1 (5 bases). Deletions cut 4 bases from V and 7 bases from J, with 13 bases between. Germline V gene sequence: CDR1 SGHAT, CDR2 FQNNGV. The CDR3 spans 13 residues. The full variable domain, with the rest looked up from reference TRBV11-2 and TRBJ1-1, is EAGVAQSPRYKIIEKRQSVAFWCNPISGHATLYWYQQILGQGPKLLIQFQNNGVVDDSQLPKDRFSAERLKGVDSTLKIQPAKLEDSAVYLCASSSWGGFEAFFGQGTRLTVV.

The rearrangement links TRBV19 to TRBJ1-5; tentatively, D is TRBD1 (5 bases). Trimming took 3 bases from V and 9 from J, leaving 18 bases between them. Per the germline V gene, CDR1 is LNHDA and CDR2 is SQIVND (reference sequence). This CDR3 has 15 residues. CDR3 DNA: TGTGCCAGTAGTATCTCCGGGGCGGGGGTCCCGCCCCAGCATTTT. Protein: CASSISGAGVPPQHF.

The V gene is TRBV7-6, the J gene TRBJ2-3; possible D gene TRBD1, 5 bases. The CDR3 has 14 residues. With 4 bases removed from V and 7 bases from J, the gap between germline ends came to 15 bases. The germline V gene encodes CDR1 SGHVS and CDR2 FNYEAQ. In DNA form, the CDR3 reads TGTGCCAGCAGCTGGGGCTGGGGCCAGAATACGCAGTATTTT. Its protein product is CASSWGWGQNTQYF.

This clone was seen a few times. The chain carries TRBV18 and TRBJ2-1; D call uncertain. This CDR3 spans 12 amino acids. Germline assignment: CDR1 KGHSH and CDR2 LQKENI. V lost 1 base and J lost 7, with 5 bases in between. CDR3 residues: CASSPLGNEQFF. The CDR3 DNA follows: TGTGCCAGCTCACCACTGGGGAATGAGCAGTTCTTC.

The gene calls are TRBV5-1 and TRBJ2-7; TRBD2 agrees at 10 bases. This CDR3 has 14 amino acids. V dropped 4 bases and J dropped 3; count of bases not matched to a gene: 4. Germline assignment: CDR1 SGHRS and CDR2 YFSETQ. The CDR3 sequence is CASSASSGGYEQYF. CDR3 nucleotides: TGCGCCAGCAGCGCCTCTAGCGGGGGCTACGAGCAGTACTTC.

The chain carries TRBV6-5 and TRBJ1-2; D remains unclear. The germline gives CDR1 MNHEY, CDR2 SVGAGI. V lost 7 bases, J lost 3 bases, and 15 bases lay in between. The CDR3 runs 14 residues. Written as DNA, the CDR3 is TGTGCCAGCAAGGTGGTTTATTTAGACTATGGCTACACCTTC. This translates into CASKVVYLDYGYTF.